This TCR beta chain was recorded in a study of T-cell reconstitution after alpha-beta-depleted transplantation in children. Construction of the TCRbeta library involved unique molecular identifiers. TCRdb re-analysed the PCR reads in MiXCR, keeping a single row per CDR3 protein. The sample records approximately 1,000,000 distinct CDR3 sequences, about 26% being singletons. Broader study findings: The origin of high day-60 TCRbeta diversity in some patients lay in surviving recipient T cells and thymic progenitors. Approximately two months post-transplant, alpha-beta T cells reportedly originated from several hundred expanded graft clones. The main origin of T-cell counts and diversity one year after transplant was newly produced T cells.

This CDR3 is built from 15 residues. V shed 3 bases and J 6 bases; nucleotides not matched to a gene: 6. In germline, CDR1 is KGHDR, CDR2 SFDVKD. In this sample, this clonotype turned up a few times. Its antigen is undetermined. The clonotype originates from a boy younger than two who had a stem cell transplant for SCID, so the T cells may come from the graft donor. V gene TRBV24-1 combines with J gene TRBJ2-1, with 8 bases lining up with TRBD2. The sequencing here drew on PBMCs, mostly from graft donor cells, taken 360 days after TCRalphabeta/CD19-depleted stem cell transplant. CDR3 sequence: CATSDGGAGVNEQFF. CDR3 in DNA: TGTGCCACCAGTGATGGGGGAGCGGGGGTCAATGAGCAGTTCTTC.